These T cell receptor beta chains were read from a single sample in a study of identical twins. TCRdb processed the 5' RACE reads anew with MiXCR; each CDR3 protein has one entry. This table holds 300,000 to 350,000 distinct CDR3 sequences, about 12% found once. The same data also contributed to another study, on yellow fever vaccine responses in identical twins.

The specimen sequenced was CD8+ T cells sorted from blood. Receptor source: a woman aged 18-35 years in good health. Each CDR3 is given with its conserved first and last residue. Fields, in order: V gene, D gene, clone size, J gene, CDR3 DNA, CDR3 protein. The D gene is left open where the match is weak. Expanded clones are given a class, and other clones once, few, many or no size at all.

V gene: TRBV15
D gene: .
clone size: .
J gene: TRBJ1-1
CDR3 DNA: TGTGCCACCAGCATATCTGTGAGCACTGAAGCTTTCTTT
CDR3 protein: CATSISVSTEAFF

V gene: TRBV20-1
D gene: TRBD1
clone size: few
J gene: TRBJ2-1
CDR3 DNA: TGCAGTGCTAGAGTCGCCGGGACAGCCTACAATGAGCAGTTCTTC
CDR3 protein: CSARVAGTAYNEQFF

V gene: TRBV9
D gene: .
clone size: few
J gene: TRBJ2-1
CDR3 DNA: TGTGCCAGCAGCGTAGTGGGAGGCCCCTACAATGAGCAGTTCTTC
CDR3 protein: CASSVVGGPYNEQFF

V gene: TRBV11-2
D gene: TRBD2
clone size: few
J gene: TRBJ2-5
CDR3 DNA: TGTGCCAGCAGCCTCTGGGGGACTAGCGGCCCCCAAGAGACCCAGTACTTC
CDR3 protein: CASSLWGTSGPQETQYF

V gene: TRBV2
D gene: .
clone size: .
J gene: TRBJ2-1
CDR3 DNA: TGTGCCAGCATGTCTACAGAGCCGTTCTTC
CDR3 protein: CASMSTEPFF

V gene: TRBV15
D gene: .
clone size: few
J gene: TRBJ2-2
CDR3 DNA: TGTGCCACCAGCAGAGATCATGGGGGACAAACTACCGGGGAGCTGTTTTTT
CDR3 protein: CATSRDHGGQTTGELFF

V gene: TRBV4-2
D gene: TRBD1
clone size: few
J gene: TRBJ1-6
CDR3 DNA: TGTGCCAGCAGAGGCGGGACAGGGACATCACCCCTCCACTTT
CDR3 protein: CASRGGTGTSPLHF

V gene: TRBV2
D gene: TRBD2
clone size: .
J gene: TRBJ2-1
CDR3 DNA: TGTGCCAGCAGTGCGGTGCTAGCGGGAGGGCCGTATGAGCAGTTCTTC
CDR3 protein: CASSAVLAGGPYEQFF

V gene: TRBV7-9
D gene: TRBD1
clone size: many
J gene: TRBJ2-3
CDR3 DNA: TGTGCCAGCAGCTTAGCGAATGGGACAGGGGGCCGAGATACGCAGTATTTT
CDR3 protein: CASSLANGTGGRDTQYF

V gene: TRBV14
D gene: .
clone size: few
J gene: TRBJ2-7
CDR3 DNA: TGTGCCAGCAGCCAAGACAGGGATGAGCAGTACTTC
CDR3 protein: CASSQDRDEQYF

V gene: TRBV9
D gene: .
clone size: few
J gene: TRBJ2-3
CDR3 DNA: TGTGCCAGCAGCGGCACCACAGATACGCAGTATTTT
CDR3 protein: CASSGTTDTQYF

V gene: TRBV15
D gene: .
clone size: few
J gene: TRBJ1-3
CDR3 DNA: TGTGCCACCAGCAGAGATAGTGGAGACTCTGGAAACACCATATATTTT
CDR3 protein: CATSRDSGDSGNTIYF

V gene: TRBV5-1
D gene: .
clone size: many
J gene: TRBJ2-6
CDR3 DNA: TGCGCCAGCAGCTCAGACTCTGGGGCCAACGTCCTGACTTTC
CDR3 protein: CASSSDSGANVLTF

V gene: TRBV4-1
D gene: .
clone size: many
J gene: TRBJ2-1
CDR3 DNA: TGCGCCAGCAGCCAATTCAACAATGAGCAGTTCTTC
CDR3 protein: CASSQFNNEQFF

V gene: TRBV13
D gene: .
clone size: few
J gene: TRBJ2-1
CDR3 DNA: TGTGCCAGCAGCCTAAACAGGGCACCGGGTTGCGAGCAGTTCTTC
CDR3 protein: CASSLNRAPGCEQFF

V gene: TRBV6-5
D gene: .
clone size: .
J gene: TRBJ1-5
CDR3 DNA: TGTGCCAGCAGTTACGGGTCCGGTCAGCCCCAGCATTTT
CDR3 protein: CASSYGSGQPQHF

V gene: TRBV6-1
D gene: TRBD2
clone size: few
J gene: TRBJ2-1
CDR3 DNA: TGTGCCAGCAGTGGGGGACTAGCGGGAAGTAATGAGCAGTTCTTC
CDR3 protein: CASSGGLAGSNEQFF

V gene: TRBV6-5
D gene: .
clone size: many
J gene: TRBJ1-1
CDR3 DNA: TGTGCCAGCAGTTATGAGGTGAACACTGAAGCTTTCTTT
CDR3 protein: CASSYEVNTEAFF

V gene: TRBV27
D gene: .
clone size: .
J gene: TRBJ1-1
CDR3 DNA: TGTGCCAGCAGTTTATATGCAGGGTCGGAAGCTTTCTTT
CDR3 protein: CASSLYAGSEAFF